This entry is about one TCR beta chain. There is no known antigen for this receptor. No base quality information exists; no much larger clone differs at one position. The listed sequencing device is Illumina HiSeq 2500. TCR beta libraries were prepared by quantitative 5'-RACE with molecular barcodes. Regarding the original processing steps: A new computational method based on a probabilistic model of VDJ rearrangement was used to identify disease-linked TCR variants. Using fastp at Q25 and MiXCR, TCRdb reprocessed the public reads and kept productive beta chains. Every distinct CDR3 protein forms one entry, paired with its most common genes and DNA. Clone size and V and J calls follow TCRdb, not the original study. This sample is represented by fewer than 750,000 distinct CDR3 sequences; about 20% of them were singletons. Clones ranked in the top ten supply under 20% of the sample. This entry comes from a study of CD8 T cells in ankylosing spondylitis (dated 2017 in TCRdb). At the level of the whole study: T cell receptor beta repertoires were profiled in healthy donors and ankylosing spondylitis patients so that disease-linked TCR variants could be found. The full study cohort was made up of 20 to 25 ankylosing spondylitis patients and 108 healthy donors. Peripheral blood was sampled, and synovial fluid was additionally collected from ankylosing spondylitis patients.

CDR1 and CDR2, looked up from the germline V gene (reference sequence), are SGHKS and YYEKEE. CDR3 length: 14 amino acids, cysteine to phenylalanine. Only the CDR3 part of the read is kept: 42 bases, read in frame from the first base. V loses 0 bases of germline sequence and J loses 7 bases, and the interval between the two ends is 13 bases. Beyond this particular receptor, the publication reports: In peripheral blood, the disease-linked clones were found at relatively low frequencies and had a CD8+ phenotype. According to the report, matched synovial fluid samples from ankylosing spondylitis patients were significantly enriched for the disease-linked clones. A TCR beta motif made up of eight or nine highly homologous amino acid variants appeared to be characteristic of blood from ankylosing spondylitis patients. Some of the motif variants had been reported before in the synovial fluid and blood of reactive arthritis patients, a finding that suggests common disease-initiation mechanisms.

Sequencing input: blood, either unsorted or a sorted T cell fraction (not recorded which). This TCR was sampled from a male donor with ankylosing spondylitis. The chain is assembled from TRBV5-5 and TRBJ1-1; the D region possibly corresponds to TRBD1 (6 bases align). The nucleotide sequence reads as follows: TGTGCCAGCAGCTTGGTGGCGGGGGCAGATGAAGCTTTCTTT. This translates into CASSLVAGADEAFF.